The TCR beta chain under discussion was sequenced for a study of T cells in Graves' hyperthyroidism and ophthalmopathy. Study overall: Peripheral blood collection took place at initial diagnosis, before any treatment.

Germline CDR1 and CDR2: SGHRS and YFSETQ. V lost 1 base and J lost 6; bases outside the gene matches: 10. The CDR3 runs 16 residues. At least ten counts were recorded for this clonotype. Its cognate antigen is unknown. Researchers amplified the TCR beta CDR3 regions from RNA transcripts. HTBI primers were the set used in a first-round RT-PCR of the TCR CDR3. Via MiXCR, TCRdb re-called the multiplex PCR reads, giving one row per CDR3 protein. Counted here are roughly 380,000 distinct CDR3 sequences, approximately 19% occurring once; the ten biggest clones make up 3.7%. Study findings and constraints: The majority of expanded thyroid clonotypes above 0.001 also appeared in blood.

Lactation, pregnancy, other autoimmune disease or uncontrolled infection led to exclusion of patients. The authors obtained PBMCs from about 9 ml of fresh peripheral blood. Source material: blood. The TCR sequence derives from a woman aged 18-29 years with Graves' hyperthyroidism. The V and J genes are TRBV5-1 and TRBJ1-5; TRBD1 matches 7 bases. The CDR3 loop is CASSLLAGGSGQPQHF. The CDR3 DNA reads as TGCGCCAGCAGCTTGTTGGCAGGGGGATCGGGTCAGCCCCAGCATTTT.